This TCR beta chain was documented in a study of monozygotic twins with inflammatory bowel disease (dated by TCRdb to the late 2010s). At the level of the whole study: A total of 28 monozygotic twin pairs were included in the full study, comprising nine German pairs (four IBD-concordant, five IBD-discordant) and 19 IBD-discordant Danish pairs. Each individual had, on average, about 151 000 unique TCRalpha sequences and 181 000 unique TCRbeta sequences available for analysis. Within discordant pairs, disease-associated traits were sought mainly by comparing IBD patients with their genetically identical healthy co-twins. General findings and caveats noted by the study authors: Repertoire similarity did not differ between concordant and discordant twins, possibly due to limited statistical power. The analysis was unable to tell different T cell subtypes apart. Because patients were on differing immunosuppressive treatments, the repertoires may have picked up extra background noise and inter-individual variability. Compared with healthy twins, IBD patients shared fewer clonotypes with other individuals, and the difference was most pronounced in patients with signs of disease activity. Measured by the inverse Simpson index, TCRbeta repertoire diversity was lower in IBD patients than in their healthy co-twins. No single strong signal or clonotype linked to IBD turned up in the results, so the idea that one exists was not supported.

The germline V gene encodes CDR1 SGHTA and CDR2 FQGNSA. The CDR3 sequence holds 18 residues, the cysteine and phenylalanine included. No DNA is recorded. Library prep was done by 5' RACE. Each TCR library was prepared from around 3,400 ng of total RNA. For each sample, cDNA was synthesized in eight separate reactions using SMARTScribe reverse transcriptase. During cDNA synthesis, template switching introduced unique molecular identifiers that contained a 6-nucleotide sample barcode. Two nested PCRs of about 17 and 10 cycles amplified the TCRalpha and TCRbeta cDNA, and bead purification followed each PCR. Before amplification, cDNA was treated with uracil DNA-glycosylase and purified using the QIAquick PCR purification kit. In the second PCR, Illumina TruSeq-compatible adapters and sample-specific barcodes were added. TapeStation and Qubit were used to check library quality and concentration, and 4 to 6 ng of each library was pooled. The pooled libraries were sequenced with 2 x 100 bp reads and custom sequencing primers on an Illumina HiSeq2500 single-index Rapid Run. In the authors' own workflow: MiGEC version 1.2.6 was used for UMI-based consensus assembly, which corrected PCR and sequencing errors. V(D)J alignment, clonotype assembly and CDR3 extraction were performed with MiXCR version 2.1.1. Gene usage, clonotype sharing and MAIT/NKT TCR abundance were normalised by analysing the top 1000, 10 000 and 20 000 clonotypes per sample. Diversity was computed as the inverse Simpson index with the vegan R package after downsampling to 27 000 UMIs. Statistical testing used paired Mann-Whitney U tests on the discordant twin pairs and applied Benjamini-Hochberg correction for multiple testing. TCRdb reprocessed the reads, and each CDR3 protein sequence is entered once, without DNA. It is TCRdb's table, rather than the study itself, that gives the V and J calls and clone size. The sample has approximately 420,000 distinct CDR3 sequences on record. The ten top clones hold more than 2% of the sample.

From each donor, a roughly 2.6 ml peripheral blood sample was collected into PAXgene tubes and stored at -80 degrees C. Without T cell sorting, total RNA was isolated from whole blood using the PAXgene blood miRNA kit on an automated QIAcube. Deep TCRalpha and TCRbeta repertoire profiling with unique molecular barcoding was performed on peripheral blood of monozygotic twin pairs concordant or discordant for inflammatory bowel disease. For every twin pair, smoking habits were documented, and each individual was categorised as a current, former or never smoker. Worth noting for this clonotype: This receptor's antigen is unknown.

Here the chain combines TRBV7-2 and TRBJ2-5; TCRdb proposes TRBD2, but this gene call is untestable without DNA. Sequencing was performed on blood. The source of this sequence is a human donor with ulcerative colitis or Crohn's disease, or a healthy co-twin of an affected twin (not recorded which). CDR3 sequence: CASSLSGLAGGERETQYF.